This record looks at one T cell receptor (beta chain) sequence and its context. The antigen is undetermined. This sample is part of a study of cytomegalovirus exposure and HLA in healthy donors. Study conclusions and caveats: Further analysis was carried out later, and it showed several of the most significant clusters appearing linked to common viral pathogens. Most of the TCR beta V segments (in an earlier analysis) were productive either about 87% or about 30% of the time.

With 60 Vbeta and 13 Jbeta primers, the PCR was carried out. The data were produced by immunoSEQ multiplex PCR, yet TCRdb's version contains in-frame clones alone and is incomplete. The table shows 90,000 or so clones, with approximately 80% occurring only once. Germline-derived CDR1 and CDR2 are SGHRS and YFSETQ. The CDR3 is 14 residues long. Unmatched junction bases numbered 4, after V lost 4 bases and J lost 3 bases. This TCR came from a woman aged 50 to 60 in good health and CMV-seropositive. The chain links TRBV5-1 to TRBJ2-7, with TRBD1 identical over 10 bases. Sample: PBMCs. The DNA of the CDR3 is TGCGCCAGCAGCGGGGGGACAGGGGACTACGAGCAGTACTTC. This codes for CASSGGTGDYEQYF.